What follows describes a single T cell receptor (beta chain). Its antigen is not known. The data were obtained in a study of T-cell memory formation after mild COVID-19. Study-wide context: Clusters of TCRs were largely donor specific.

General study results and limits: A balance of CD4 and CD8 characterized clones contracting day 15 to 85, whereas later expanders leaned CD4+. The pre-infection memory compartment contained some responding clones, suggesting cross-reactive memory joined.

5'RACE primed from the constant segment yielded TCR alpha and TCR beta cDNA libraries bearing sample barcodes and UMIs. Using its own MiXCR run on the 5' RACE reads, TCRdb lists one record per CDR3 protein. The data contain 390,000 or so distinct CDR3 sequences, 16% of them singletons. The CDR3 has 14 residues. Germline loops: CDR1 DFQATT, CDR2 SNEGSKA (reference sequence). V trimming: 6 bases; J trimming: 2 bases; junction bases outside the gene matches: 9. This TCR was sampled from a young man who had mild COVID-19 (a few samples of this study predate the infection). Cell type and time point are not known. The specimen was PBMCs or a T cell subset sorted from them (not recorded which). The chain is built from TRBV20-1 and TRBJ2-7; 8 bases line up with TRBD1. Here the CDR3 DNA reads TGCAGTGCCCGCTGGACAGGGAGGCCCTACGAGCAGTACTTC. Translation gives CSARWTGRPYEQYF.